Listed here are 28 T cell receptor beta chains from one sample, sequenced in a study of T-cell reconstitution after alpha-beta-depleted transplantation in children. Unique molecular identifiers were used in preparing the TCRbeta library. TCRdb used MiXCR to reprocess the PCR reads, holding one entry per CDR3 protein. The data show around 30,000 distinct CDR3 sequences, under 7.5% seen once. The antigens these receptors bind are not known. Study-wide results and limits: Reported findings indicate that, about two months after transplant, alpha-beta T cells came from several hundred expanded clones, which were derived from non-depleted graft cells.

Sequencing used peripheral blood, obtained 60 days after TCRalphabeta/CD19-depleted stem cell transplant. Source of these receptors: a child in the first two years of life who had a stem cell transplant for acute myeloid leukemia, so the T cells may come from the graft donor.

This clonotype was seen repeatedly, ten times or more. The V gene is TRBV12-3 or TRBV12-4, the J gene TRBJ1-2; 10 nucleotides match TRBD1. The length of the CDR3 is 15 residues. The V and J ends lost 5 bases and 4 bases, in that order; junction bases with no gene match: 7. In nucleotides, the CDR3 is TGTGCCAGCAGTCAAGACAGGGGGCGCTTCTATGGCTACACCTTC. As protein: CASSQDRGRFYGYTF.

In its sample, this clonotype was seen many times. The chain recombines TRBV12-3 or TRBV12-4 with TRBJ2-5; TRBD1 matches at 11 bases. The CDR3 loop spans 16 amino acids. The V segment lost 8 bases and the J segment 0 bases; nucleotides outside the gene matches: 8. The CDR3 DNA reads as TGTGCCAGCGGCACGGGGACAGGGGGACACCAAGAGACCCAGTACTTC. It specifies CASGTGTGGHQETQYF.

This clonotype was detected ten times or more. The chain joins TRBV6-2 or TRBV6-3 to TRBJ2-2, with TRBD2 matching 11 bases. The CDR3 is made up of 15 amino acids. Germline CDR1 MNHEY, CDR2 SVGEGT. V dropped 6 bases and J dropped 7; count of bases not matched to a gene: 7. Here the CDR3 reads CASSFRLAGIGELFF. The DNA of the CDR3 is TGTGCCAGCAGCTTCAGACTAGCGGGGATCGGGGAGCTGTTTTTT.

This clonotype was observed many times. V gene TRBV7-2 combines with J gene TRBJ2-7, with 13 bases identical to TRBD2. The germline CDR1 and CDR2 sequences are SGHTA and FQGNSA. The CDR3 sequence is 16 residues long. V shed 1 base and J 3 bases; nucleotides not matched to a gene: 3. The CDR3: CASSLELAGGIYEQYF. The CDR3 DNA sequence: TGTGCCAGCAGCTTAGAACTAGCGGGGGGGATCTACGAGCAGTACTTC.

This clonotype has ten or more counts. The chain joins TRBV11-1 to TRBJ2-3; possible D gene TRBD2, 6 bases. This CDR3 spans 18 amino acids. The ends were cut back, 1 base at V and 3 bases at J, with 20 bases in the middle. Germline loops: CDR1 SGHAT, CDR2 FQDESV (reference sequence). The CDR3 DNA is TGTGCCAGCAGCTTAGTCGTCAGACCGGGAGCGGTGACAGATACGCAGTATTTT. Translation gives CASSLVVRPGAVTDTQYF.

This clonotype was found many times. The chain recombines TRBV5-1 with TRBJ1-2; a weak D match, TRBD1 (6 bases). Germline V gene lookup returns CDR1 SGHRS and CDR2 YFSETQ. CDR3 length: 16 amino acids. Trimming shortened V by 2 bases and J by 6 bases, and 20 bases separated the two germline ends. CDR3: CASSLGRGFLRNGYTF. In DNA form, the CDR3 reads TGCGCCAGCAGCTTAGGCAGGGGTTTCCTACGGAATGGCTACACCTTC.

In its sample, this clonotype was seen many times. The chain uses TRBV18 and TRBJ2-2, with D unclear. This CDR3 has 15 residues. Trimming stripped 0 bases from V and 2 bases from J, with 7 bases between. Germline CDR1 reads KGHSH; CDR2 reads LQKENI. CDR3 bases: TGTGCCAGCTCACCACCGAATGGTAACACCGGGGAGCTGTTTTTT. Amino acid sequence: CASSPPNGNTGELFF.

This chain uses TRBV10-3 with TRBJ2-1, with D perhaps matching TRBD1 or TRBD2 (6 bases each). CDR3 length equals 12 residues. Trimming took off 8 bases at V and 6 bases at J, with 11 bases between the two ends. CDR1 ENHRY and CDR2 SYGVKD come from the germline V gene. The CDR3 region is CAIGGPANEQFF. CDR3 in DNA: TGTGCCATCGGGGGGCCAGCCAATGAGCAGTTCTTC.

This clonotype showed up just once. The chain carries TRBV10-2 and TRBJ1-1; D is uncertain. Germline values: CDR1 WSHSY, CDR2 SAAADI. This CDR3 spans 12 amino acids. V was cut by 7 bases and J by 4 bases, with 10 bases left in between. The CDR3: CASTDPGTEAFF. CDR3 nucleotide sequence: TGCGCCAGCACCGACCCGGGCACTGAAGCTTTCTTT.

This clonotype was counted many times. The chain joins TRBV5-1 to TRBJ2-7; 10 bases line up with TRBD1. This CDR3 comprises 13 residues. With V trimmed by 5 bases and J by 7 bases, 6 bases remained unmatched. Germline loops: CDR1 SGHRS, CDR2 YFSETQ. DNA of the CDR3: TGCGCCAGCAGGGGACAGGGGCTGAGAGAGCAGTACTTC. The encoded protein is CASRGQGLREQYF.

This clonotype has ten or more counts. The CDR3 sequence: CASSPRDSRYEQYF. CDR3 bases: TGTGCCAGCAGCCCAAGGGACTCACGTTACGAGCAGTACTTC. The rearrangement joins TRBV7-9 to TRBJ2-7, with D possibly matching TRBD2 (6 bases). Germline CDR1 reads SEHNR; CDR2 reads FQNEAQ (reference sequence). Trimming took 5 bases from V and 4 from J, leaving 15 bases between them. The CDR3 sequence is 14 residues long.

This clonotype was counted at least ten times. This rearrangement joins TRBV7-2 to TRBJ2-7; no definite D call. The CDR3 contains 16 residues. Trimming cost V 1 base and J 2 bases, with 15 bases left between them. Germline values: CDR1 SGHTA, CDR2 FQGNSA. The CDR3: CASSLGARDATYEQYF. In DNA, the CDR3 is TGTGCCAGCAGCTTAGGAGCAAGGGATGCTACCTACGAGCAGTACTTC.

This clonotype was counted only a few times. The chain joins TRBV7-9 to TRBJ1-6; 7 bases are shared with TRBD1. This CDR3 has 15 amino acids. CDR1 SEHNR and CDR2 FQNEAQ come from the germline V gene (reference sequence). The V and J ends lost 1 base and 6 bases, in that order; junction bases with no gene match: 3. CDR3: CASSLGDRLNSPLHF. The CDR3 nucleotides are TGTGCCAGCAGCTTAGGGGACAGACTTAATTCACCCCTCCACTTT. The complete variable domain, with remaining parts taken from reference TRBV7-9 and TRBJ1-6, reads DTGVSQNPRHKITKRGQNVTFRCDPISEHNRLYWYRQTLGQGPEFLTYFQNEAQLEKSRLLSDRFSAERPKGSFSTLEIQRTEQGDSAMYLCASSLGDRLNSPLHFGNGTRLTVT.

This clonotype was seen ten or more times. The CDR3 coding sequence is TGTGCCACCAGCAGAGATTATGGCACTAACACTGAAGCTTTCTTT. Translation gives CATSRDYGTNTEAFF. The chain recombines TRBV15 with TRBJ1-1; D gene ambiguous. CDR1 is LNHNV and CDR2 is YYDKDF in the germline V gene (reference sequence). There are 15 residues in the CDR3. V was trimmed by 0 bases and J by 2 bases, leaving 10 bases between them.

The chain joins TRBV7-9 to TRBJ1-4; no firm D call. The CDR3 is 16 residues long. Looked up from germline, CDR1 is SEHNR and CDR2 is FQNEAQ (reference sequence). V was clipped by 0 bases and J by 4 bases, with 12 bases between them. The CDR3 loop is CASSLAFRGNNEKLFF. DNA for the CDR3: TGTGCCAGCAGCTTAGCGTTCCGGGGAAATAATGAAAAACTGTTTTTT.

This clonotype was seen repeatedly, ten times or more. This rearrangement joins TRBV28 to TRBJ2-3; D tentatively fits TRBD1 or TRBD2 (5 bases each). Deletions cut 0 bases from V and 1 base from J, with 11 bases between. The CDR3 covers 16 residues. Germline assignment: CDR1 MDHEN and CDR2 SYDVKM. Here the CDR3 DNA reads TGTGCCAGCAGTTTATGGGGGCGGGCCCGCACAGATACGCAGTATTTT. Its translation: CASSLWGRARTDTQYF.

This clonotype came up many times. The genes are TRBV9 and TRBJ2-3; a weak D match, TRBD1 (5 bases). Germline values: CDR1 SGDLS, CDR2 YYNGEE. With 0 bases removed from V and 1 base from J, the gap between germline ends came to 6 bases. The CDR3 length is 14 residues. The CDR3 reads CASSVVGGTDTQYF. DNA for the CDR3: TGTGCCAGCAGCGTAGTAGGGGGCACAGATACGCAGTATTTT.

Turning to this clonotype: One end of the junction varies from germline; a read error may be responsible. The chain links TRBV7-9 to TRBJ2-7; 10 nucleotides match TRBD2. There are 15 residues in the CDR3. Germline lookup yields CDR1 SEHNR and CDR2 FQNEAQ (reference sequence). The CDR3 region has the DNA TGTGCCAGCAGCTTAGGCCTAGCGGGAGCCTACGAGCACTACTTC. It yields the protein CASSLGLAGAYEHYF.

Many counts were recorded for this clonotype. The chain links TRBV29-1 to TRBJ2-5; D unclear. Per the germline V gene, CDR1 is SQVTM and CDR2 is ANQGSEA. The length of the CDR3 is 10 residues. This CDR3 reads CLVEEETQYF. The CDR3, as DNA: TGCCTAGTTGAGGAAGAGACCCAGTACTTC.

This clonotype was observed at least ten times. This chain joins TRBV6-2 or TRBV6-3 and TRBJ1-2; D unclear. From germline, CDR1 is MNHEY and CDR2 SVGEGT. This CDR3 is built from 13 residues. V lost 4 bases and J lost 4, with 10 bases in between. The chain's CDR3 is CASSSFQSYGYTF. CDR3 sequence (DNA): TGTGCCAGCAGTTCCTTCCAGAGCTATGGCTACACCTTC.

This clonotype was detected ten times or more. The chain carries TRBV9 and TRBJ1-4, with 7 bases that match TRBD1. The V and J ends lost 0 bases and 4 bases, in that order; junction bases with no gene match: 9. This CDR3 is 17 amino acids long. The germline gives CDR1 SGDLS, CDR2 YYNGEE. The CDR3 loop reads CASSVGTGEMGNEKLFF. The CDR3 nucleotides read TGTGCCAGCAGCGTAGGAACAGGGGAGATGGGTAATGAAAAACTGTTTTTT.

Ten or more counts support this clonotype. The rearrangement joins TRBV28 to TRBJ1-1; 8 bases match TRBD1. The CDR3 spans 16 residues. Germline assignment: CDR1 MDHEN and CDR2 SYDVKM. The ends lost 2 bases at V and 4 bases at J; junction bases unmatched: 9. This chain's CDR3 is CASSLQGAGGVTEAFF. CDR3 sequence (DNA): TGTGCCAGCAGTTTACAGGGGGCAGGGGGGGTCACTGAAGCTTTCTTT.

This clonotype showed up many times. The chain joins TRBV7-2 to TRBJ1-2, with D hard to call. Trimming cost V 2 bases and J 3 bases, with 7 bases left between them. CDR3 length equals 13 residues. CDR1 and CDR2 (germline): SGHTA, FQGNSA. DNA of the CDR3: TGTGCCAGCAGCTTAAGCTGGTACTATGGCTACACCTTC. It translates to CASSLSWYYGYTF.

This clonotype has ten or more counts. The V call is TRBV19, the J call TRBJ2-1; D is unclear. The CDR3 sequence is 13 residues long. Per germline, CDR1 LNHDA and CDR2 SQIVND (reference sequence). With 3 bases removed from V and 6 bases from J, the gap between germline ends came to 9 bases. The CDR3 loop is CASSIGPPNEQFF. DNA of the CDR3: TGTGCCAGTAGTATTGGACCCCCCAATGAGCAGTTCTTC. The whole variable domain, remainder taken from reference TRBV19 and TRBJ2-1, is DGGITQSPKYLFRKEGQNVTLSCEQNLNHDAMYWYRQDPGQGLRLIYYSQIVNDFQKGDIAEGYSVSREKKESFPLTVTSAQKNPTAFYLCASSIGPPNEQFFGPGTRLTVL.

This clonotype was recorded a few times. The chain is built from TRBV18 and TRBJ2-6, with D possibly being TRBD1 (5 bases). Germline assignment: CDR1 KGHSH and CDR2 LQKENI. The CDR3 has 15 amino acids. V lost 3 bases and J lost 0, with 6 bases in between. CDR3 loop: CASSPGPSGANVLTF. The CDR3 DNA sequence: TGTGCCAGCTCACCGGGGCCCTCTGGGGCCAACGTCCTGACTTTC. Full variable domain (rest looked up from reference TRBV18 and TRBJ2-6): NAGVMQNPRHLVRRRGQEARLRCSPMKGHSHVYWYRQLPEEGLKFMVYLQKENIIDESGMPKERFSAEFPKEGPSILRIQQVVRGDSAAYFCASSPGPSGANVLTFGAGSRLTVL.

This clonotype was counted many times. The V gene is TRBV10-3, the J gene TRBJ2-7; D is possibly TRBD2 (6 bases). The CDR3 has 14 residues. Germline-derived CDR1 and CDR2 are ENHRY and SYGVKD. Trimming took off 2 bases at V and 4 bases at J, with 12 bases between the two ends. CDR3 DNA: TGTGCCATCAGTGAGCCCATAGGGACTTACGAGCAGTACTTC. Amino acid sequence: CAISEPIGTYEQYF.

This clonotype was picked up many times. The rearrangement joins TRBV6-1 to TRBJ1-5, with D unclear. Trimming stripped 4 bases from V and 0 bases from J, with 13 bases between. The CDR3 is 16 residues long. Germline CDR1 MNHNS, CDR2 SASEGT. The CDR3 DNA is TGTGCCAGCAGTGGCTTAGGACTGTATAGCAATCAGCCCCAGCATTTT. This encodes CASSGLGLYSNQPQHF.

This clonotype has only a few counts. The chain links TRBV27 to TRBJ2-5; D could derive from TRBD1 or TRBD2 (5 bases each). The CDR3 spans 16 residues. Germline V gene lookup returns CDR1 MNHEY and CDR2 SMNVEV (reference sequence). The V gene lost 4 bases and the J gene lost 1 base, with 16 bases spanning the gap. The CDR3 DNA follows: TGTGCCAGCAGTTCCTTTTGGGACGCCCGCCAAGAGACCCAGTACTTC. Its translation: CASSSFWDARQETQYF.